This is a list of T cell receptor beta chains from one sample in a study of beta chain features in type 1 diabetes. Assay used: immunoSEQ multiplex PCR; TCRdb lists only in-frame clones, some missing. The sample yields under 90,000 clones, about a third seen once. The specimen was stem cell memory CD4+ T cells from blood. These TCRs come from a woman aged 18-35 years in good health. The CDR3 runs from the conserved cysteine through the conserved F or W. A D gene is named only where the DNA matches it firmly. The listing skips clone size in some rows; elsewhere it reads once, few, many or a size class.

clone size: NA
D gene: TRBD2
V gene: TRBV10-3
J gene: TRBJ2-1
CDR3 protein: CAISEPPGLADNEQFF
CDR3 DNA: TGTGCCATCAGTGAGCCCCCCGGACTAGCGGACAATGAGCAGTTCTTC

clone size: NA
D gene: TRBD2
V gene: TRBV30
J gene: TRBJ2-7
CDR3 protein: CAWSEGTKGTYEQYF
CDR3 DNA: TGTGCCTGGAGTGAGGGGACTAAAGGAACCTACGAGCAGTACTTC

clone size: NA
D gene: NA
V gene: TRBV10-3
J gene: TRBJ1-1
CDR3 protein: CAISDGLNTEAFF
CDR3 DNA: TGTGCCATCAGCGACGGGTTGAACACTGAAGCTTTCTTT

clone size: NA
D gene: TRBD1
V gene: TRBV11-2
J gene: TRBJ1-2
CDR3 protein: CASSVRTGGGYGYTF
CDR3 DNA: TGTGCCAGCAGCGTTCGGACAGGGGGCGGCTATGGCTACACCTTC

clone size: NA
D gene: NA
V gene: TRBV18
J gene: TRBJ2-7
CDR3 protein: CASSPRDTAAYEQYF
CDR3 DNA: TGTGCCAGCTCACCCCGGGACACCGCCGCCTACGAGCAGTACTTC

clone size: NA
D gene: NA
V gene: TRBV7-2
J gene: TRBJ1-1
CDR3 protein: CASSNHQNAEAFF
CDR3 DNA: TGTGCCAGCAGCAACCACCAGAACGCTGAAGCTTTCTTT

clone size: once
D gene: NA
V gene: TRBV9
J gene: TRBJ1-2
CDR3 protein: CASSVAPGQNYGYTF
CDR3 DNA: TGTGCCAGCAGCGTAGCCCCAGGCCAGAACTATGGCTACACCTTC

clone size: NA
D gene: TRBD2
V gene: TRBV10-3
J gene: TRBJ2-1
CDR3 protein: CAISGHLLAGGPRNEQFF
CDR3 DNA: TGTGCCATCAGCGGTCACTTATTAGCGGGAGGGCCACGGAATGAGCAGTTCTTC

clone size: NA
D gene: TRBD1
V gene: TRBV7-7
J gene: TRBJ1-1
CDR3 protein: CASSRDRGTEAFF
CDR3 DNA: TGTGCTAGCAGCCGGGACAGGGGCACTGAAGCTTTCTTT

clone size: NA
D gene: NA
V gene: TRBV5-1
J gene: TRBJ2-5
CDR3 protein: CASSANIPPETQYF
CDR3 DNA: TGCGCCAGCAGCGCCAACATCCCCCCGGAGACCCAGTACTTC

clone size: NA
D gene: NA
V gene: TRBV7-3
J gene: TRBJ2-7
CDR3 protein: CASSSRGGAFEQYF
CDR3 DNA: TGTGCCAGCAGCTCGAGGGGGGGGGCCTTCGAGCAGTACTTC

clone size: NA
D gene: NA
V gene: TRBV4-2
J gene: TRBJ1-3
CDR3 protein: CASSPEGGNTIYF
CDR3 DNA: TGTGCCAGCAGCCCCGAGGGTGGAAACACCATATATTTT

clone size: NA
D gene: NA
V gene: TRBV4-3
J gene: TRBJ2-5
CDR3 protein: CASSQETGGTQYF
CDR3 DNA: TGCGCCAGCAGCCAAGAGACCGGGGGGACCCAGTACTTC

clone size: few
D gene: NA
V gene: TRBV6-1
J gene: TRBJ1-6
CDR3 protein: CASIRTDSNSPLHF
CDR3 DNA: TGTGCCAGCATACGGACGGACTCTAATTCACCCCTCCACTTT

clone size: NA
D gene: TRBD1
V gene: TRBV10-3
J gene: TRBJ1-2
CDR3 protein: CAFSDRGQGGYTF
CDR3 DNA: TGTGCCTTCAGCGACAGGGGACAGGGAGGCTACACCTTC

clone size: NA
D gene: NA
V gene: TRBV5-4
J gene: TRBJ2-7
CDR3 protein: CASSLSGVDEQYF
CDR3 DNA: TGTGCCAGCAGCTTGTCAGGGGTAGACGAGCAGTACTTC

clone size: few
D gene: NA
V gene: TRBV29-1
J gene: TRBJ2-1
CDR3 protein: CSARIQGGEQFF
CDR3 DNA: TGCAGCGCCCGGATACAGGGTGGTGAGCAGTTCTTC

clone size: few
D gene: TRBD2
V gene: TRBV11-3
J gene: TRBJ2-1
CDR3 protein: CASSRGGGGEQFF
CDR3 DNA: TGTGCCAGCAGCCGCGGGGGAGGTGGTGAGCAGTTCTTC

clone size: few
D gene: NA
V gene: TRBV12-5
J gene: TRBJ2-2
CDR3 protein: CASGLVLGRDLVELFF
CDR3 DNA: TGTGCTAGTGGTTTGGTACTCGGTCGAGATCTTGTGGAGCTGTTTTTT

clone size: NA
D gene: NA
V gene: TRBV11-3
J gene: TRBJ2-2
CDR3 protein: CASSLAAGASTGELFF
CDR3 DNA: TGTGCCAGCAGCTTAGCCGCAGGGGCTTCCACCGGGGAGCTGTTTTTT

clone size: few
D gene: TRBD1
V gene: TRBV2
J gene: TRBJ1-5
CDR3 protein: CASRAGTGLRQPQHF
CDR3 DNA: TGTGCCAGCAGAGCCGGGACAGGGTTGCGGCAGCCCCAGCATTTT

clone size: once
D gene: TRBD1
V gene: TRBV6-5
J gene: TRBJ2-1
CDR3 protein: CASSKTGSSYNEQFF
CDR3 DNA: TGTGCCAGCAGTAAGACAGGGAGCTCCTACAATGAGCAGTTCTTC

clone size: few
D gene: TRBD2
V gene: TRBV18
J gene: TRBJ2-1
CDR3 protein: CASSATSDSYNEQFF
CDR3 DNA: TGTGCCAGCTCAGCAACTAGCGACTCCTACAATGAGCAGTTCTTC

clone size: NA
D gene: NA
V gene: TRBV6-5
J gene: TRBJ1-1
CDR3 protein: CASSYAGNTEAFF
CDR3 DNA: TGTGCCAGCAGTTATGCCGGGAACACTGAAGCTTTCTTT

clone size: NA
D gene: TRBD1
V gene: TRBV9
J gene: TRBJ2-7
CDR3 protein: CASSPRTGGYEQYF
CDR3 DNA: TGTGCCAGCAGCCCTCGGACAGGGGGCTACGAGCAGTACTTC

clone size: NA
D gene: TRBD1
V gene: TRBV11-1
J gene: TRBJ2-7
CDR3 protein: CASSPGTGLYEQYF
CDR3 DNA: TGTGCCAGCAGTCCCGGGACAGGGTTATACGAGCAGTACTTC

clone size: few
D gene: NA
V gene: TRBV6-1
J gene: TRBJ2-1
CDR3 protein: CASSESRYGDSEQFF
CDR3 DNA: TGTGCCAGCAGTGAATCCCGGTATGGAGACTCAGAGCAGTTCTTC

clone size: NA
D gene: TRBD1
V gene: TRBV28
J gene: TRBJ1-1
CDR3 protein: CASSLLGTGGAETEAFF
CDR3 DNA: TGTGCCAGCAGTTTATTAGGGACAGGGGGCGCGGAAACTGAAGCTTTCTTT

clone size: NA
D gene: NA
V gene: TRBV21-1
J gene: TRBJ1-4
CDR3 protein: CASSKVGQEKATNEKLFF
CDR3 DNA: TGTGCCAGCAGCAAAGTTGGACAGGAGAAAGCAACTAATGAAAAACTGTTTTTT

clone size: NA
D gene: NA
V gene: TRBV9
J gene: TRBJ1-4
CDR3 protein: CASSPGSTTNEKLFF
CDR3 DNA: TGTGCCAGCAGCCCAGGGTCTACAACTAATGAAAAACTGTTTTTT

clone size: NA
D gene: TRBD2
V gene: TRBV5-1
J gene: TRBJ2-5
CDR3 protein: CASSFSSGGAQETQYF
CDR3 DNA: TGCGCCAGCAGCTTCTCTAGCGGGGGGGCCCAAGAGACCCAGTACTTC

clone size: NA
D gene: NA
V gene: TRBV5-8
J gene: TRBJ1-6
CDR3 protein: CASSTIPSPLHF
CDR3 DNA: TGTGCCAGCAGCACAATCCCCTCACCCCTCCACTTT

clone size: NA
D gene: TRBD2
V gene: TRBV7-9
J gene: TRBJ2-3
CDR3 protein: CASSLEAGAGKDTQYF
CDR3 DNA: TGTGCCAGCAGCTTAGAAGCGGGGGCTGGGAAAGATACGCAGTATTTT

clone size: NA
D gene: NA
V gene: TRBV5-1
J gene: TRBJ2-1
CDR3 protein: CASSLSVEQFF
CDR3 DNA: TGCGCCAGCAGCTTGTCAGTAGAGCAGTTCTTC

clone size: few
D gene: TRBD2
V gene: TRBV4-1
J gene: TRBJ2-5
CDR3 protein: CASSQRPSGGTGETQYF
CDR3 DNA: TGCGCCAGCAGCCAACGACCTAGCGGGGGTACCGGAGAGACCCAGTACTTC

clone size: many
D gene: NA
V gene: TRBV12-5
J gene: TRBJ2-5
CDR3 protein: CASGLDRAETQYF
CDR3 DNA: TGTGCTAGTGGTTTGGACAGGGCAGAGACCCAGTACTTC

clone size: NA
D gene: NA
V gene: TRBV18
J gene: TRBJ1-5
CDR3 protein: CASSPPGHEGNQPQHF
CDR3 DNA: TGTGCCAGCTCACCACCGGGACATGAGGGAAATCAGCCCCAGCATTTT

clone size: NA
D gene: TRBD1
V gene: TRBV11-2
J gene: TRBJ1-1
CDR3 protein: CASSFGTANTEAFF
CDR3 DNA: TGTGCCAGCAGCTTTGGGACAGCGAACACTGAAGCTTTCTTT

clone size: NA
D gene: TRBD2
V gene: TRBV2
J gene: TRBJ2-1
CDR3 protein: CASSPGTSGTHEQFF
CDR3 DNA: TGTGCCAGCAGTCCCGGGACTAGCGGGACCCATGAGCAGTTCTTC

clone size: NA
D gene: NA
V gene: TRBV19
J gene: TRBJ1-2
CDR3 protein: CASSYTAYGYTF
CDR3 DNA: TGTGCCAGTAGTTATACAGCCTATGGCTACACCTTC

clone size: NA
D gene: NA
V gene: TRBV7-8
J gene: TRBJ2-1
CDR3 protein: CASSPLGGPRFF
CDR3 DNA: TGTGCCAGCAGCCCATTGGGGGGGCCTCGGTTCTTC

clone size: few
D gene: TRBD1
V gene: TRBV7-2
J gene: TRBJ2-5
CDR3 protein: CASSSDRGVQETQYF
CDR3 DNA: TGTGCCAGCAGCTCGGACAGGGGCGTGCAAGAGACCCAGTACTTC

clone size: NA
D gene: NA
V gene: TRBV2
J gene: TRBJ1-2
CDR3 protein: CASAREHNYGYTF
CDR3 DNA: TGTGCCAGCGCGAGGGAACACAACTATGGCTACACCTTC

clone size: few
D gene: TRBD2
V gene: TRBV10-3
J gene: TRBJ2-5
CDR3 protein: CATTLAGEETQYF
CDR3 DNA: TGTGCCACCACACTAGCGGGGGAGGAGACCCAGTACTTC

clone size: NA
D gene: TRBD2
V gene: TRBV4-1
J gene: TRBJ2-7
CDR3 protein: CASSQVVAGGQEQYF
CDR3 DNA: TGCGCCAGCAGCCAAGTAGTAGCGGGAGGACAAGAGCAGTACTTC

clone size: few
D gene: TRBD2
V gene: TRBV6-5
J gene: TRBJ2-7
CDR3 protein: CASVPSGRLYEQYF
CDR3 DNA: TGTGCCAGCGTCCCTAGCGGGAGACTCTACGAGCAGTACTTC

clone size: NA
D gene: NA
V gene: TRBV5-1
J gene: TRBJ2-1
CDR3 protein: CASSTGQYPEQFF
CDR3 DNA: TGCGCCAGCAGCACCGGACAGTATCCTGAGCAGTTCTTC

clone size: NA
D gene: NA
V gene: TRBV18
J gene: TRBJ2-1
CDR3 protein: CASSKGGENEQFF
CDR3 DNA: TGTGCCAGCTCAAAAGGGGGGGAAAATGAGCAGTTCTTC

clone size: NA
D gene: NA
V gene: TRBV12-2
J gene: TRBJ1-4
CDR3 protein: CASRLGGPNEKLFF
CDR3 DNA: TGTGCAAGTCGCTTAGGGGGGCCTAATGAAAAACTGTTTTTT

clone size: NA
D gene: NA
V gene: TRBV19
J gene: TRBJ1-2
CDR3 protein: CASSTPSLSGGYGYTF
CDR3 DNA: TGTGCCAGTAGTACACCCTCGTTGAGTGGAGGATATGGCTACACCTTC

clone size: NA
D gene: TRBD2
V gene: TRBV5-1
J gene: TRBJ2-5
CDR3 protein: CASSRGTSGQETQYF
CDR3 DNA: TGCGCCAGCAGCCGCGGGACTAGCGGACAAGAGACCCAGTACTTC

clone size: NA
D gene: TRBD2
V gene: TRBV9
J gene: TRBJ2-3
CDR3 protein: CASGKTSGPTDTQYF
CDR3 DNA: TGTGCCAGCGGCAAGACTAGCGGACCCACAGATACGCAGTATTTT